The entry that follows covers one T cell receptor (beta chain) sequence. The data were obtained in a study of blood T cell repertoires in COVID-19. Study-level information: PBMCs, B-cell-depleted T cells, or T cells provided the cDNA or gDNA that made up the material.

Germline-derived CDR1 and CDR2 are SEHNR and FQNEAQ (reference sequence). This CDR3 spans 19 amino acids. The V and J ends lost 3 bases and 3 bases, in that order; junction bases with no gene match: 10. Only in-frame clones appear in the TCRdb table, and some are missing; sequencing was by immunoSEQ multiplex PCR. This table has about 78,000 clones, 90% appearing once. The specimen was peripheral blood. The sequence was collected from a woman aged 45-60 years in a cohort sampled during active COVID-19. The V call is TRBV7-9, the J call TRBJ2-1; TRBD2 matches 14 bases. The CDR3 sequence is CASSLGGLAGVGDYNEQFF. CDR3 in DNA: TGTGCCAGCAGCTTGGGGGGACTAGCGGGAGTAGGAGACTACAATGAGCAGTTCTTC.